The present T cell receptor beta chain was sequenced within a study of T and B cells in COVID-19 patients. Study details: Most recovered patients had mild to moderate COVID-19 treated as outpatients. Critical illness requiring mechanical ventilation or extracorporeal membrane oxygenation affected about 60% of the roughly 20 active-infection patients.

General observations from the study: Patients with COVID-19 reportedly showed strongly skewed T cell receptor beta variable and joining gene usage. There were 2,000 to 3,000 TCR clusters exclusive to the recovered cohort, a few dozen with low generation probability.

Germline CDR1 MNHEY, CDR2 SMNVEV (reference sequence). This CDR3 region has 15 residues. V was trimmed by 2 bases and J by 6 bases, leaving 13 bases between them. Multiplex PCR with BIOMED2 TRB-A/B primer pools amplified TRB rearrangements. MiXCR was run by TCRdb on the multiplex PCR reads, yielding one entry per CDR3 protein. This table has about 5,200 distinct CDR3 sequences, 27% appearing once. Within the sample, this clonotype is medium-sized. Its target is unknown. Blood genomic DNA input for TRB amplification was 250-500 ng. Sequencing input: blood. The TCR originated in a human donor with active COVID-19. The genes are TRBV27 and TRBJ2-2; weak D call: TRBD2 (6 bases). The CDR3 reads CASSLRLGVAGELFF. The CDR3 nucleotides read TGTGCCAGCAGTTTAAGACTAGGCGTGGCCGGGGAGCTGTTTTTT.